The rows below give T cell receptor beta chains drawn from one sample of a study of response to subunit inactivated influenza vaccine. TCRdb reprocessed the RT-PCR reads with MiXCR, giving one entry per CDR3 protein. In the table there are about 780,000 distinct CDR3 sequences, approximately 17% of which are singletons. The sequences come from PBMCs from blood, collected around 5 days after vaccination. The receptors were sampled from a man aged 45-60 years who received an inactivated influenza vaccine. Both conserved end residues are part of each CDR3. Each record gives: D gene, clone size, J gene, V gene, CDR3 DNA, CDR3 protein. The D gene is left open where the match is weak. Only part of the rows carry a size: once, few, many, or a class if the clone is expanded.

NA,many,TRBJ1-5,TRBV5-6,TGTGCCAGCAGCCGTGAAGGTTATCAGCCCCAGCATTTT,CASSREGYQPQHF
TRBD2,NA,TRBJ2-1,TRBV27,TGTGCCAGCAATGCACAACTAGCGCACTCCTACAATGAGCAGTTCTTC,CASNAQLAHSYNEQFF
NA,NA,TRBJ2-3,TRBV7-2,TGTGCCAGCAGCTCTTACTCTAGCACAGATACGCAGTATTTT,CASSSYSSTDTQYF
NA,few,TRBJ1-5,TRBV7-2,TGTGCCAGCAGCTTACGGGGGCCCCGGGGCAATCAGCCCCAGCATTTT,CASSLRGPRGNQPQHF
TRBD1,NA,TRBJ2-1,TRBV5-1,TGCGCCAGCAGCTTGGACCGACAGGGGGGACGATCCAATGAGCAGTTCTTC,CASSLDRQGGRSNEQFF
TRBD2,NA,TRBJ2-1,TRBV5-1,TGCGCCAGCAGCTGGGGACTAGCGGGGAGAGAGCAGTTCTTC,CASSWGLAGREQFF
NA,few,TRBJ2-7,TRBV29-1,TGCAGCGTTGCTCTGGGCGCCTACGAGCAGTACTTC,CSVALGAYEQYF
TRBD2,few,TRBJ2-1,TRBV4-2,TGTGCCAGCAGCCCCCAAGCGGGAGCTGATGATGAGCAGTTCTTC,CASSPQAGADDEQFF
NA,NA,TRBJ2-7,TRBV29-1,TGCAGCGTGGGAAGGACACAAAGCTCCTACGAGCAGTACTTC,CSVGRTQSSYEQYF
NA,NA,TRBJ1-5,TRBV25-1,TGTGCCAGCAGTGGAGCAGGGGGCAATCAGCCCCAGCATTTT,CASSGAGGNQPQHF
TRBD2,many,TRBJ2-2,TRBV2,TGTGCCAGCAGTTCCGACGGGGGGTCCACCGGGGAGCTGTTTTTT,CASSSDGGSTGELFF
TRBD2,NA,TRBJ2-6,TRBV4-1,TGCGCCAGCAGCCAAGTATTACGTGTGGGGGGGAGCTCTGGGGCCAACGTCCTGACTTTC,CASSQVLRVGGSSGANVLTF
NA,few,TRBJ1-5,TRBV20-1,TGCAGTGCTAGGAGCGGGGGGGGCAGAGTGTCTCAGCCCCAGCATTTT,CSARSGGGRVSQPQHF
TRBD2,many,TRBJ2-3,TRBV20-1,TGCAGTGCTACCAGACTAGCGGGCTCGGAGGATACGCAGTATTTT,CSATRLAGSEDTQYF
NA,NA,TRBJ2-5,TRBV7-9,TGTGCCAGCAGCCCCTTGGGGGGAGTAGGGCAAGAGACCCAGTACTTC,CASSPLGGVGQETQYF
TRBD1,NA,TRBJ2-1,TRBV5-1,TGCGCCAGCAACCTGGGGGACAGGGATAACAATGAGCAGTTCTTC,CASNLGDRDNNEQFF
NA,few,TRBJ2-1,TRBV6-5,TGTGCCAGCAGTTACTCCGCAGGGATCGGCGAGCAGTTCTTC,CASSYSAGIGEQFF
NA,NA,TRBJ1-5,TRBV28,TGTGCCAGCCGAAGAGGGGGGGCGTATGGCAATCAGCCCCAGCATTTT,CASRRGGAYGNQPQHF
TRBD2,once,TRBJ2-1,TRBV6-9,TGTGCCAGCACATTTATGGGGACTAGCGGGAACCCCACCTACAATGAGCAGTTCTTC,CASTFMGTSGNPTYNEQFF
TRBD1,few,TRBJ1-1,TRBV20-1,TGCAGTGCTGTTAAGACAGGGGCGACTGAAGCTTTCTTT,CSAVKTGATEAFF
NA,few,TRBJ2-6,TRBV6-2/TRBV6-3,TGTGCCAGCAGTGAGTGGTCCTCTGGGGCCAACGTCCTGACTTTC,CASSEWSSGANVLTF
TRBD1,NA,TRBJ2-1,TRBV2,TGTGCCAGCAGGTACAGGGGCTCCTACAATGAGCAGTTCTTC,CASRYRGSYNEQFF
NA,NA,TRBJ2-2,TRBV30,TGTGCCTGGAGTGTAAACCGGGCGAACACCGGGGAGCTGTTTTTT,CAWSVNRANTGELFF
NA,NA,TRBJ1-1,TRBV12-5,TGTGCTAGTGGGGCTGAAATGAACACTGAAGCTTTCTTT,CASGAEMNTEAFF
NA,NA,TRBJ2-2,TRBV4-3,TGCGCCAGCAGCCAGGCAACGGTGGGGAAGCTGTTTTTT,CASSQATVGKLFF
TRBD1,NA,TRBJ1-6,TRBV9,TGTGCCAGCAGCTCGAGTGCGGCAGGGGGTAATTCACCCCTCCACTTT,CASSSSAAGGNSPLHF
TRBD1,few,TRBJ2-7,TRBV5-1,TGCGCCAGCAGCCCAGGGGGCCCAAGCTCCTACGAGCAGTACTTC,CASSPGGPSSYEQYF
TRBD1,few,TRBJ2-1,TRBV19,TGTGCCAGTAGTACGAACCGCCGAGACAGGGGACCCTACAATGAGCAGTTCTTC,CASSTNRRDRGPYNEQFF
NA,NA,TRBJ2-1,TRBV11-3,TGTGCCAGCAGCTCCGCTCGACTAGAAGATGAGCAGTTCTTC,CASSSARLEDEQFF
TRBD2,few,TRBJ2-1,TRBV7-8,TGTGCCAGCAGCCGCGTCGGACTAGTCTCCTACAATGAGCAGTTCTTC,CASSRVGLVSYNEQFF
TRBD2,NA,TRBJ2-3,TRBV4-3,TGCGCCAGCAGCCAAGATCTGCTAGCGGGGATTCTTAGCACAGATACGCAGTATTTT,CASSQDLLAGILSTDTQYF
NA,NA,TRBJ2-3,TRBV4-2,TGTGCCAGCAGCCAAGATTCCACTCCTCCCCCAGATACGCAGTATTTT,CASSQDSTPPPDTQYF
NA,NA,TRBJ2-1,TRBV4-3,TGCGCCAGCAGCTATCAAACAGGGGCCCTCCGGGGGAATGAGCAGTTCTTC,CASSYQTGALRGNEQFF
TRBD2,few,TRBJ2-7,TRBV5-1,TGCGCCAGCAGCTGGGAGGGAAGACAAGGCTCCTACGAGCAGTACTTC,CASSWEGRQGSYEQYF
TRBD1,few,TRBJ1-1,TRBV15,TGTGCCACCAGCAGAGACCACGTATGGCCGGGACAGGGGAACACTGAAGCTTTCTTT,CATSRDHVWPGQGNTEAFF
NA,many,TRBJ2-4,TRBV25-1,TGTGCCAGCAGTGAAGGGTCCAGGGTTCGGAAAAACATTCAGTACTTC,CASSEGSRVRKNIQYF
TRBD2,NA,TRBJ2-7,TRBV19,TGTGCCAGTAGTGTGGGACTATCCCACTACGAGCAGTACTTC,CASSVGLSHYEQYF
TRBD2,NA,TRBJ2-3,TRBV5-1,TGCGCCAGCAGTCCCCTAGCGGACACAGATACGCAGTATTTT,CASSPLADTDTQYF
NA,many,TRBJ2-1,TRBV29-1,TGCAGCGTTGTAATGCTAGCCGAGCAGTTCTTC,CSVVMLAEQFF
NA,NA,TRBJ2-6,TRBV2,TGTGCCAGCAGCGCCGCGGCGACCTTCTCTGGGGCCAACGTCCTGACTTTC,CASSAAATFSGANVLTF
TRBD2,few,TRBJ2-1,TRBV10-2,TGCGCCAGCAGTGAGGTGGTTTTGCGGGAGGGTAATGAGCAGTTCTTC,CASSEVVLREGNEQFF
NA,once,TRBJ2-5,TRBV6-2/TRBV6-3,TGTGCCAGCAGCCCGCCGGTGGAGGAAGAGACCCAGTACTTC,CASSPPVEEETQYF
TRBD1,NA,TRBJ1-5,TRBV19,TGTGCCAGCCAAAAGCAGGGGGCTCTAAATCAGCCCCAGCATTTT,CASQKQGALNQPQHF
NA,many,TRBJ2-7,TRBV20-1,TGCAGTGCCATCAGGAGCTCCTACGAGCAGTACTTC,CSAIRSSYEQYF
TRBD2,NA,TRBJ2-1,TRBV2,TGTGCCAGCAAACTAGCGGGAGTGGGAAATGAGCAGTTCTTC,CASKLAGVGNEQFF
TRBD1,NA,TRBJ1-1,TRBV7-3,TGTGCCAGCAGCGCGGGACAGGGGGGCACTGAAGCTTTCTTT,CASSAGQGGTEAFF
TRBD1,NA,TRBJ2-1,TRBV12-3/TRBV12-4,TGTGCCAGCAGTCGACAGGGATTCAATGAGCAGTTCTTC,CASSRQGFNEQFF
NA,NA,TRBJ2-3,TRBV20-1,TGCAGTGCTAGCGGACCAGGAGACAGGATACAGTATTTT,CSASGPGDRIQYF
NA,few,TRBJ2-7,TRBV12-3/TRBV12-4,TGTGCCAGCGCCCATAGAGGACAAACCTACTTC,CASAHRGQTYF
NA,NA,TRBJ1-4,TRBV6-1,TGTGCCAGCGACCGGTCCTATGCAACTAATGAAAAACTGTTTTTT,CASDRSYATNEKLFF
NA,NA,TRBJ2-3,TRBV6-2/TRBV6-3,TGTGCCAGCATACGAGGGGGGAGCACAGATACGCAGTATTTT,CASIRGGSTDTQYF
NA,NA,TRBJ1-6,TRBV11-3,TGTGCCAGCAGCTTCTCTTCCGGTTCACCCCTCCACTTT,CASSFSSGSPLHF
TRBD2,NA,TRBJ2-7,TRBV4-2,TGTGCCAGCAGCCAAGATAGCGGGCCAACCTACGAGCAGTACTTC,CASSQDSGPTYEQYF